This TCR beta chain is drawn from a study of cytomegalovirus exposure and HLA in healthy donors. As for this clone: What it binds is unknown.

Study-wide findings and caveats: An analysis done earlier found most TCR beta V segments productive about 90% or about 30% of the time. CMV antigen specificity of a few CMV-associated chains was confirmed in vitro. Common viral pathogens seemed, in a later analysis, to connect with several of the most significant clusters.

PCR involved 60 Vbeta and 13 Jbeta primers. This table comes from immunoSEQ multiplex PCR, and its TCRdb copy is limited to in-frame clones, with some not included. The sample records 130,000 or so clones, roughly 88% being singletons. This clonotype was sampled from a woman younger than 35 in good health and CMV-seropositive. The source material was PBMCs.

The CDR3 coding sequence is TGTGCCAGCAGCGCAAGCCGGGACAGGGGGCTCGGCGAGCAGTACTTC. Translation: CASSASRDRGLGEQYF. V and J are TRBV7-6 and TRBJ2-7; 12 bases map to TRBD1. After removal of 5 bases from V and 6 bases from J, the junction contained 11 bases not matched to a gene. The germline V gene encodes CDR1 SGHVS and CDR2 FNYEAQ. The CDR3 totals 16 residues.